A single sample gave rise to the 2 T cell receptor beta chains below, sequenced in a study of blood T cell repertoires in COVID-19. The assay was immunoSEQ multiplex PCR, and TCRdb's table has in-frame clones only and misses some. The table lists over 250,000 clones, 89% of them singletons. Sequences were obtained from peripheral blood. These TCRs come from a middle-aged man with acute or convalescent COVID-19.

The rearrangement uses TRBV3-1 (or the pseudogene TRBV3-2) and TRBJ1-3; D call uncertain. V lost 4 bases to trimming and J lost 4 bases, with 8 bases between them. The CDR3 loop spans 13 amino acids. CDR1 LGHDT and CDR2 YNNKEL come from the germline V gene (reference sequence). The CDR3 loop is CASSPRGGNTIYF. In DNA form, the CDR3 reads TGTGCCAGCAGCCCACGAGGCGGAAACACCATATATTTT.

The J gene is TRBJ2-3, the V gene TRBV4-1, with a possible D match to TRBD1 (6 bases). This CDR3 is 18 amino acids long. Germline V CDR1 and CDR2: MGHRA, YSYEKL. V lost 4 bases and J 0 bases, leaving 20 bases between the germline ends. The CDR3 coding sequence is TGCGCCAGCAGCCCTGCCCCGGGACATGACTTTAGCACAGATACGCAGTATTTT. Translated: CASSPAPGHDFSTDTQYF.